The 19 T cell receptor beta chains given below trace back to one sample, sequenced in a study of cytomegalovirus exposure and HLA in healthy donors. PCR was performed using 60 Vbeta and 13 Jbeta primers. Clones were sequenced by immunoSEQ multiplex PCR, and TCRdb holds only the in-frame ones, with some missing. The sample contains 80,000 to 100,000 clones, 70% to 75% of which appear only once. Sequenced input: PBMCs. Source of these receptors: a young woman in good health and CMV-seropositive.

The chain joins TRBV2 to TRBJ2-2, with 8 positions matching TRBD1. From germline, CDR1 is SNHLY and CDR2 FYNNEI. Germline trimming cut 6 bases from V and 0 bases from J; bases unmatched to any gene: 3. The CDR3 loop spans 15 amino acids. The CDR3 DNA sequence: TGTGCCAGCAGGGACAGGGTGCCGAACACCGGGGAGCTGTTTTTT. This gives the protein CASRDRVPNTGELFF.

V usage is TRBV6-1 and J usage is TRBJ2-5; 7 bases align to TRBD2. In germline, CDR1 is MNHNS, CDR2 SASEGT. V dropped 6 bases and J dropped 4; count of bases not matched to a gene: 17. This CDR3 has 17 amino acids. CDR3 bases: TGTGCCAGCAGAGAACGGCTACGGGGAGGGGCGGGAGAGACCCAGTACTTC. Encoded protein: CASRERLRGGAGETQYF.

This clone came up once. The rearrangement joins TRBV7-2 to TRBJ2-7, with 8 bases that match TRBD2. The V gene end was trimmed by 1 base and the J gene end by 3 bases; junction bases not matched to a gene: 2. The CDR3 runs to 14 residues. Looked up from germline, CDR1 is SGHTA and CDR2 is FQGNSA. CDR3 sequence: CASSLGTSFYEQYF. CDR3 bases: TGTGCCAGCAGCTTAGGGACTAGCTTCTACGAGCAGTACTTC.

The chain carries TRBV12-5 and TRBJ2-3; a weak D match, TRBD1 (6 bases). Germline V lookup: CDR1 LGHNT, CDR2 FRNRAP. Trimming took off 6 bases at V and 5 bases at J, with 12 bases between the two ends. The CDR3 has 13 amino acids. The CDR3 sequence is CASGPNREDTQYF. For the CDR3, the DNA is TGTGCTAGTGGGCCAAACAGGGAAGATACGCAGTATTTT.

This chain connects TRBV28 to TRBJ2-5; D perhaps matches TRBD1 (5 bases). Near its end, the DNA agrees better with TRBJ2-7, so the J call may be wrong. This CDR3 has 14 amino acids. Germline CDR1 and CDR2: MDHEN and SYDVKM. In nucleotides, the CDR3 is TGTGCCAGCAGTTTATCCAGGGTCATTGACGAGCAGTACTTC. This gives the protein CASSLSRVIDEQYF.

The gene calls are TRBV2 and TRBJ1-1; the D gene is possibly TRBD1 (5 bases). V was shortened by 0 bases and J by 13 bases, with 15 bases between the two germline ends. The CDR3 is made up of 13 amino acids. CDR1 SNHLY and CDR2 FYNNEI come from the germline V gene. The CDR3 loop reads CASSEALGGVGFF. Written as DNA, the CDR3 is TGTGCCAGCAGTGAAGCGCTTGGGGGGGTGGGTTTCTTT.

V is TRBV4-3 and J is TRBJ1-4; 8 nucleotides match TRBD1. CDR1 is LGHNA, CDR2 YSLEER, per germline. The CDR3 runs to 15 residues. J gave up 7 bases and V 1 base, and 5 bases lay outside the gene matches. The chain's CDR3 is CASSQGGTGREKLFF. The CDR3, as DNA: TGCGCCAGCAGCCAAGGGGGGACAGGACGTGAAAAACTGTTTTTT.

The V gene is TRBV25-1, the J gene TRBJ1-2; unclear D gene. CDR1 and CDR2 from the germline V gene are MGHDK and SYGVNS. V was pared by 3 bases and J by 1 base, with 12 bases between. There are 15 residues in the CDR3. The CDR3: CASSDGGLSNYGYTF. CDR3 coding DNA: TGTGCCAGCAGTGATGGAGGACTTAGTAACTATGGCTACACCTTC.

This sequence joins TRBV5-4 and TRBJ2-5, with 7 positions matching TRBD1. Trimming cost V 4 bases and J 5 bases; bases outside gene matches: 8. Germline CDR1 and CDR2: SGHNT and YYREEE (reference sequence). This CDR3 comprises 14 residues. CDR3 DNA: TGTGCCAGCAGCGGCCGGGACAGTTTTGAGACCCAGTACTTC. The encoded protein is CASSGRDSFETQYF.

The V and J genes are TRBV7-2 and TRBJ2-7, with 7 bases fitting TRBD1. This CDR3 has 15 amino acids. Germline V gives CDR1 SGHTA, CDR2 FQGNSA. V shed 6 bases and J 5 bases; nucleotides not matched to a gene: 13. In nucleotides, the CDR3 is TGTGCCAGCAGTCAAAGGCAGGGGGTGAGGGACGAGCAGTACTTC. Translated: CASSQRQGVRDEQYF.

This rearrangement joins TRBV7-6 to TRBJ2-5; 9 nucleotides agree with TRBD2. CDR1 is SGHVS and CDR2 is FNYEAQ in the germline V gene. V shed 5 bases and J 5 bases; nucleotides not matched to a gene: 12. This CDR3 is 16 amino acids long. DNA for the CDR3: TGTGCCAGCAGCCCCGCGGGACTAGCCAACAGGGAGACCCAGTACTTC. This gives the protein CASSPAGLANRETQYF.

To note about this clone: Other DNA sequences in the same sample also yield this CDR3. J is TRBJ2-7 and V is TRBV28; 9 nucleotides line up with TRBD1. Germline values: CDR1 MDHEN, CDR2 SYDVKM. There are 13 residues in the CDR3. V shed 5 bases, J shed 4 bases, and the junction held 3 bases outside the gene matches. CDR3 sequence: CASSVGQGYEQYF. The CDR3 DNA reads as TGTGCCAGCAGTGTGGGACAGGGTTACGAGCAGTACTTC.

The J gene is TRBJ1-3, the V gene TRBV6-6; 7 nucleotides match TRBD1. Germline CDR1 MNHNY, CDR2 SVGAGI (reference sequence). The CDR3 covers 14 residues. After removal of 5 bases from V and 1 base from J, the junction contained 2 bases not matched to a gene. The CDR3 DNA reads as TGTGCCAGCAGTAAGGGGGCGTCTGGAAACACCATATATTTT. Translating it yields CASSKGASGNTIYF.

This chain links TRBV2 with TRBJ1-2; 8 nucleotides match TRBD1. CDR3 length: 15 amino acids. The J segment lost 3 bases and the V segment lost 5 bases, leaving 8 bases of the junction unmatched. The V gene's germline CDR1 is SNHLY and CDR2 FYNNEI. CDR3 bases: TGTGCCAGCAGTCCCCGGACAGGGTACGACTATGGCTACACCTTC. Amino acids: CASSPRTGYDYGYTF.

The V and J genes are TRBV7-6 and TRBJ2-1; 7 bases align to TRBD1. Per the germline V gene, CDR1 is SGHVS and CDR2 is FNYEAQ. The CDR3 extends over 16 amino acids. Trimming took 3 bases from V and 9 from J; bases not matched to a gene: 14. CDR3 sequence (DNA): TGTGCCAGCAGCTTGGGCGGCTATCACAGGGGTGGTGAGCAGTTCTTC. Translation: CASSLGGYHRGGEQFF.

This clone was counted a few times. The chain employs TRBV4-2 and TRBJ1-1; D is ambiguous. CDR3 length equals 12 residues. Germline V gene lookup returns CDR1 LGHNA and CDR2 YNFKEQ. The germline V and J ends were trimmed by 10 bases and 6 bases, with 15 bases remaining between them. CDR3 sequence reads: CANSDFGSEAFF. CDR3 sequence (DNA): TGTGCCAACAGTGATTTCGGTTCTGAAGCTTTCTTT.

This clone was picked up one time. The chain carries TRBV28 and TRBJ2-7, with TRBD2 identical over 10 bases. The CDR3 consists of 13 residues. Losses at the gene ends were 8 bases for V and 4 bases for J; bases not matched to a gene: 5. The germline V gene has CDR1 MDHEN and CDR2 SYDVKM. The CDR3 coding sequence is TGTGCCAGCCGTCTAGCGGGAGCTTACGAGCAGTACTTC. Amino acids: CASRLAGAYEQYF.

The chain recombines TRBV19 with TRBJ1-1; a weak D match, TRBD1 (6 bases). V lost 3 bases, J lost 0 bases, and 8 bases lay in between. This CDR3 is 14 amino acids long. Looked up from germline, CDR1 is LNHDA and CDR2 is SQIVND (reference sequence). The CDR3 loop is CASSIHRVNTEAFF. CDR3 DNA sequence: TGTGCCAGTAGTATCCACAGGGTGAACACTGAAGCTTTCTTT.

The chain has TRBV10-2 and TRBJ2-1; D remains ambiguous. Germline V gene sequence: CDR1 WSHSY, CDR2 SAAADI. The CDR3 is made up of 11 amino acids. The V and J ends lost 3 bases and 8 bases respectively, with 5 bases between them. The CDR3: CASSDIDEQFF. DNA for the CDR3: TGCGCCAGCAGTGATATCGATGAGCAGTTCTTC.